This T cell receptor beta chain was documented in a study of T-cell memory formation after mild COVID-19. Study details: For the most part, TCR clusters were specific to one donor.

TCRdb reanalysed the 5' RACE reads using MiXCR and keeps one entry per CDR3 protein. This table has about 180,000 distinct CDR3 sequences, roughly 17% appearing once. Germline CDR1 and CDR2: SEHNR and FQNEAQ (reference sequence). The CDR3 runs to 14 residues. Trimming at V came to 5 bases and at J to 4 bases, leaving 4 bases not matched to a gene. The V call is TRBV7-9, the J call TRBJ2-5; TRBD1 aligns across 10 bases. Sample: PBMCs or a T cell subset sorted from them (not recorded which). This TCR derives from an adult woman who had mild COVID-19 (a few samples of this study predate the infection). Cell type and time point are not known. The CDR3: CASSRTGGSETQYF. CDR3 DNA sequence: TGTGCCAGCAGCAGGACAGGGGGATCAGAGACCCAGTACTTC. Based on the CDR3 plus reference TRBV7-9 and TRBJ2-5, the full variable domain is DTGVSQNPRHKITKRGQNVTFRCDPISEHNRLYWYRQTLGQGPEFLTYFQNEAQLEKSRLLSDRFSAERPKGSFSTLEIQRTEQGDSAMYLCASSRTGGSETQYFGPGTRLLVL.